This T cell receptor (beta chain) is drawn from a study of T-cell reconstitution after alpha-beta-depleted transplantation in children. Unique molecular identifiers were incorporated into the prepared TCRbeta library. Via MiXCR, TCRdb re-called the PCR reads, giving one row per CDR3 protein. The table includes 200,000 to 250,000 distinct CDR3 sequences, 6.5% to 10% detected once. This clonotype was observed a few times. Its target is unknown. Germline V gene sequence: CDR1 DFQATT, CDR2 SNEGSKA (reference sequence). The J segment lost 1 base and the V segment lost 6 bases, leaving 12 bases of the junction unmatched. The CDR3 contains 17 residues. Regarding the study as a whole: By about two months after transplant, alpha-beta T cells reportedly arose from several hundred graft clones that had expanded. Several patients had high TCRbeta diversity at day 60; it came from surviving recipient T cells and thymic progenitors. Fresh T-cell production supplied most of the T-cell counts and diversity seen one year after transplant.

Specimen: PBMCs, mostly from graft donor cells, collected 180 days after TCRalphabeta/CD19-depleted stem cell transplant. The rearrangement uses TRBV20-1 and TRBJ2-7, with 13 positions matching TRBD2. The receptor was isolated from a male patient aged 5 to 17 who had a stem cell transplant for acute lymphoblastic leukemia, so the T cells may come from the graft donor. The CDR3 coding sequence is TGCAGTGCGACGACTAGCGGGAGGCGGTGGTGGTCCTACGAGCAGTACTTC. It specifies CSATTSGRRWWSYEQYF.